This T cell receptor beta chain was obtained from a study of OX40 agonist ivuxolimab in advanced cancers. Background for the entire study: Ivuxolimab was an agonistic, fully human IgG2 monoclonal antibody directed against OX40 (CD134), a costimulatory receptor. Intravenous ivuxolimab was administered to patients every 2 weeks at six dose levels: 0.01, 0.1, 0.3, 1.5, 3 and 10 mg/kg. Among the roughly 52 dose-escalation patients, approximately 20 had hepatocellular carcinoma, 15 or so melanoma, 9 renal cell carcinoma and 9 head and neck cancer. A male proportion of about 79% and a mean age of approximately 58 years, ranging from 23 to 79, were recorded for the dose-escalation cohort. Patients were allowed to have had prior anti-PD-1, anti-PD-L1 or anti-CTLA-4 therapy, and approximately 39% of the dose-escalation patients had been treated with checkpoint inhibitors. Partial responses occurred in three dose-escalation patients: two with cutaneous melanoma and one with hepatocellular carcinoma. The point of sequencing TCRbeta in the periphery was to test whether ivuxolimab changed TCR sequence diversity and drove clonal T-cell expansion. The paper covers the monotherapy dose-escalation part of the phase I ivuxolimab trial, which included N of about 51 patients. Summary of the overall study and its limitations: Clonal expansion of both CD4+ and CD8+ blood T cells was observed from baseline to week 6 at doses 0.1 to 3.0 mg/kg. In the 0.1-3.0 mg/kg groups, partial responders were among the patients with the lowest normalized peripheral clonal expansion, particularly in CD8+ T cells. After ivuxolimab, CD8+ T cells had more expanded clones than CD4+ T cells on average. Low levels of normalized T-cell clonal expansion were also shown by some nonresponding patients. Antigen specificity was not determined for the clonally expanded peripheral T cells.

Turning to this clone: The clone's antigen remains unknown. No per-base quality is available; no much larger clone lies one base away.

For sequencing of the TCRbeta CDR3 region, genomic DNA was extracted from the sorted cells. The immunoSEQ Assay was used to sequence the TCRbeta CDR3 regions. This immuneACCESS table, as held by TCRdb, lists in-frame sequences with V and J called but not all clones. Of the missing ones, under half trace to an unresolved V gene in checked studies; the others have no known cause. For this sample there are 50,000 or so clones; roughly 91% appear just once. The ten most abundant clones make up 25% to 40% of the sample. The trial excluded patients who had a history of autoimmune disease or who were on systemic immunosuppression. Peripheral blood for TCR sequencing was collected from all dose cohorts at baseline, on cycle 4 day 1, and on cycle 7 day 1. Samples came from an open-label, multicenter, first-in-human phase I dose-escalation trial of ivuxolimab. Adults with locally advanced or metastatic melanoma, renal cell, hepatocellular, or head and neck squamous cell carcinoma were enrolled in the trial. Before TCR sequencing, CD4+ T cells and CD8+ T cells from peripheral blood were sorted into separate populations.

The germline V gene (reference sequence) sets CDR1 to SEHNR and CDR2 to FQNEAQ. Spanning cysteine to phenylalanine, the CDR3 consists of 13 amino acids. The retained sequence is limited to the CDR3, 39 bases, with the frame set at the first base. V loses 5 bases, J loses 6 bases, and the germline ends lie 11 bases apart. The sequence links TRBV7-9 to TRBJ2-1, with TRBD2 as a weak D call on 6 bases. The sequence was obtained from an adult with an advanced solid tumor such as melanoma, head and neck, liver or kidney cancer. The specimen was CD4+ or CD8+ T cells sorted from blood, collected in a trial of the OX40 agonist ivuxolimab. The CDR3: CASSRGSRNEQFF. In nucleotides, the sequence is TGTGCCAGCAGCCGGGGGAGTCGCAATGAGCAGTTCTTC.